This T cell receptor beta chain was captured in a study of Ad26.COV2.S vaccination and SARS-CoV-2 variants. Findings and limits, study-wide: Reported post-vaccination CD8+ and CD4+ T cell responses to spike showed substantial breadth.

Some clones are missing from TCRdb's copy, which holds only in-frame ones; the method was immunoSEQ multiplex PCR. The top ten hold around 4.5% of the sample, which has over 400,000 clones, roughly 91% seen once. The CDR3 extends over 15 amino acids. CDR1 and CDR2 (germline): SGHTA, FQGNSA. The V segment lost 5 bases and the J segment 8 bases; nucleotides outside the gene matches: 9. As to this clone: Its matching antigen is unknown.

The treatment here: around 19 received Ad26.COV2.S at low or high dose, single or two shots; a few received placebo; per-sample allocation not given. Collection of the samples took place on day 63 after the first injection of vaccine or placebo. The sequenced sample was peripheral blood, obtained in a trial of Ad26.COV2.S vaccine versus placebo. This chain joins TRBV7-2 and TRBJ2-1; TRBD1 matches at 10 bases. The sequence was obtained from a person aged 18-65 years who received the Ad26.COV2.S COVID-19 vaccine or a placebo. The CDR3 bases are TGTGCCAGCAGCCGTACCCGGGACAGGGGTCATGAGCAGTTCTTC. It specifies CASSRTRDRGHEQFF.